The 2 T cell receptor beta chains listed next were all sequenced from one sample in a study of blood T cell repertoires in COVID-19. Profiled with immunoSEQ multiplex PCR; TCRdb holds only in-frame clones, not every one. Among about 160,000 clones listed, roughly 90% were seen once. Sequencing was carried out using peripheral blood. The source of these receptors is a man in his sixties with acute or convalescent COVID-19.

The chain recombines TRBV30 with TRBJ1-4; TRBD1 might be the D (5 bases). Trimming removed 1 base at V and 1 base at J, with 13 bases between. This CDR3 spans 16 amino acids. Germline V gene sequence: CDR1 GTSNPN, CDR2 SVGIG (reference sequence). The CDR3 nucleotides read TGTGCCTGGAGTGAAGGACATGTCTTAACTAATGAAAAACTGTTTTTT. It codes for CAWSEGHVLTNEKLFF.

This clone showed up just once. The rearrangement joins TRBV3-1 (or the pseudogene TRBV3-2) to TRBJ1-2; D ambiguous. This CDR3 contains 14 residues. CDR1 is LGHDT, CDR2 YNNKEL, per germline (reference sequence). Trimming left V 5 bases short and J 4 bases short, with 14 bases between. The CDR3 region is CASSSDSDVYGYTF. The CDR3, as DNA: TGTGCCAGCAGCTCGGACTCGGACGTCTATGGCTACACCTTC.